A selection of T cell receptor beta chains follows, all from one sample in a study of blood T cell repertoires in COVID-19. Here immunoSEQ multiplex PCR was the method, and the copy in TCRdb shows in-frame clones only, minus some. In the table there are some 340,000 clones, more than 85% of which are singletons. The source material was PBMCs or T cells enriched from blood (not recorded which). These receptors were taken from a woman in her thirties who had been exposed to COVID-19. Both conserved end residues are part of each CDR3. Fields, in order: V gene, J gene, CDR3 length, D gene, clone size, CDR3 protein, CDR3 DNA. D genes are given only for firm matches. Not every row has a clone size; where given, it reads once, few, many or a size class.

v_call: TRBV24-1; j_call: TRBJ1-6; cdr3_length: 11; d_call: TRBD1; clone_size: few; cdr3_aa: CATKDRPTLHF; cdr3_nt: TGTGCCACGAAGGACAGGCCAACCCTCCACTTT
v_call: TRBV5-1; j_call: TRBJ2-4; cdr3_length: 14; d_call: NA; clone_size: once; cdr3_aa: CASSSSNQGNIQYF; cdr3_nt: TGCGCCAGCAGCTCGAGCAATCAGGGAAACATTCAGTACTTC
v_call: TRBV2; j_call: TRBJ1-1; cdr3_length: 16; d_call: NA; clone_size: NA; cdr3_aa: CASSGAPGNPYTEAFF; cdr3_nt: TGTGCCAGCAGTGGGGCCCCAGGGAACCCATACACTGAAGCTTTCTTT
v_call: TRBV29-1; j_call: TRBJ1-1; cdr3_length: 13; d_call: NA; clone_size: NA; cdr3_aa: CSANRSPGTEAFF; cdr3_nt: TGCAGCGCCAACCGGTCCCCGGGCACTGAAGCTTTCTTT
v_call: TRBV3-1/TRBV3-2; j_call: TRBJ1-1; cdr3_length: 13; d_call: NA; clone_size: once; cdr3_aa: CASSHLSNTEAFF; cdr3_nt: TGTGCCAGCAGCCATCTCTCTAACACTGAAGCTTTCTTT
v_call: TRBV5-8; j_call: TRBJ2-7; cdr3_length: 15; d_call: NA; clone_size: NA; cdr3_aa: CASSEKGRSPYEQYF; cdr3_nt: TGTGCCAGCAGCGAAAAGGGGAGGAGTCCCTACGAGCAGTACTTC
v_call: TRBV6-2/TRBV6-3; j_call: TRBJ1-5; cdr3_length: 15; d_call: TRBD1; clone_size: NA; cdr3_aa: CASSYEGRGNQPQHF; cdr3_nt: TGTGCCAGCAGTTACGAGGGCAGGGGGAATCAGCCCCAGCATTTT
v_call: TRBV9; j_call: TRBJ2-3; cdr3_length: 16; d_call: TRBD2; clone_size: NA; cdr3_aa: CASSVGLAGHQDTQYF; cdr3_nt: TGTGCCAGCAGCGTGGGACTAGCCGGTCACCAAGATACGCAGTATTTT
v_call: TRBV6-2/TRBV6-3; j_call: TRBJ1-2; cdr3_length: 13; d_call: NA; clone_size: NA; cdr3_aa: CASSTERAYGYTF; cdr3_nt: TGTGCCAGCAGTACCGAGAGGGCCTATGGCTACACCTTC
v_call: TRBV9; j_call: TRBJ1-2; cdr3_length: 13; d_call: TRBD1; clone_size: NA; cdr3_aa: CASGTGLSDGYTF; cdr3_nt: TGTGCCAGCGGGACAGGGTTGTCGGATGGCTACACCTTC
v_call: TRBV12-3/TRBV12-4; j_call: TRBJ1-2; cdr3_length: 13; d_call: NA; clone_size: NA; cdr3_aa: CASSADRNYGYTF; cdr3_nt: TGTGCCAGCAGTGCTGACAGGAACTATGGCTACACCTTC
v_call: TRBV29-1; j_call: TRBJ2-7; cdr3_length: 13; d_call: NA; clone_size: NA; cdr3_aa: CSVEVSGSYEQYF; cdr3_nt: TGCAGCGTTGAAGTTTCGGGGAGCTACGAGCAGTACTTC
v_call: TRBV4-3; j_call: TRBJ1-2; cdr3_length: 13; d_call: NA; clone_size: NA; cdr3_aa: CASSRARTYGYTF; cdr3_nt: TGCGCCAGCAGCCGGGCCCGTACTTATGGCTACACCTTC
v_call: TRBV9; j_call: TRBJ1-4; cdr3_length: 15; d_call: TRBD1; clone_size: NA; cdr3_aa: CASSVGQGGSEKLFF; cdr3_nt: TGTGCCAGCAGCGTAGGACAGGGGGGCTCTGAAAAACTGTTTTTT
v_call: TRBV19; j_call: TRBJ1-4; cdr3_length: 14; d_call: NA; clone_size: NA; cdr3_aa: CASSIGRGNEKLFF; cdr3_nt: TGTGCCAGTAGTATTGGAAGGGGTAATGAAAAACTGTTTTTT
v_call: TRBV29-1; j_call: TRBJ1-5; cdr3_length: 14; d_call: TRBD1; clone_size: NA; cdr3_aa: CSVTDRGINQPQHF; cdr3_nt: TGCAGCGTAACCGACAGGGGAATCAATCAGCCCCAGCATTTT
v_call: TRBV4-3; j_call: TRBJ1-1; cdr3_length: 15; d_call: NA; clone_size: NA; cdr3_aa: CASSQVGVANTEAFF; cdr3_nt: TGCGCCAGCAGCCAAGTGGGCGTCGCTAACACTGAAGCTTTCTTT
v_call: TRBV6-5; j_call: TRBJ2-2; cdr3_length: 15; d_call: TRBD1; clone_size: NA; cdr3_aa: CASKAYRGSTGELFF; cdr3_nt: TGTGCCAGCAAGGCATACAGGGGTAGCACCGGGGAGCTGTTTTTT
v_call: TRBV15; j_call: TRBJ2-1; cdr3_length: 15; d_call: NA; clone_size: NA; cdr3_aa: CATSRVGSIYNEQFF; cdr3_nt: TGTGCCACCAGCAGAGTGGGCAGTATATACAATGAGCAGTTCTTC
v_call: TRBV7-8; j_call: TRBJ1-2; cdr3_length: 13; d_call: TRBD1; clone_size: NA; cdr3_aa: CASSLTGGVSYTF; cdr3_nt: TGTGCCAGCAGCTTGACAGGGGGCGTAAGCTACACCTTC
v_call: TRBV6-1; j_call: TRBJ2-3; cdr3_length: 18; d_call: TRBD2; clone_size: NA; cdr3_aa: CASSVWASGGQRVDTQYF; cdr3_nt: TGTGCCAGCAGTGTTTGGGCTAGCGGGGGACAACGAGTAGATACGCAGTATTTT
v_call: TRBV7-9; j_call: TRBJ2-3; cdr3_length: 15; d_call: TRBD1; clone_size: once; cdr3_aa: CASSSRQGSTDTQYF; cdr3_nt: TGTGCCAGCAGCTCAAGACAGGGGAGCACAGATACGCAGTATTTT
v_call: TRBV18; j_call: TRBJ1-1; cdr3_length: 14; d_call: NA; clone_size: NA; cdr3_aa: CASSPFVRNTEAFF; cdr3_nt: TGTGCCAGCTCACCCTTTGTTCGGAACACTGAAGCTTTCTTT
v_call: TRBV4-1; j_call: TRBJ1-5; cdr3_length: 17; d_call: TRBD1; clone_size: NA; cdr3_aa: CASSQGYRGPSNQPQHF; cdr3_nt: TGCGCCAGCAGCCAAGGCTACAGGGGTCCAAGCAATCAGCCCCAGCATTTT
v_call: TRBV5-1; j_call: TRBJ1-6; cdr3_length: 15; d_call: NA; clone_size: NA; cdr3_aa: CASSTDPGVHSPLHF; cdr3_nt: TGCGCCAGCAGCACAGACCCAGGGGTTCATTCACCCCTCCACTTT
v_call: TRBV20-1; j_call: TRBJ1-2; cdr3_length: 14; d_call: NA; clone_size: NA; cdr3_aa: CSASAPTNYYGYTF; cdr3_nt: TGCAGTGCTAGTGCGCCCACTAACTATTATGGCTACACCTTC
v_call: TRBV3-1/TRBV3-2; j_call: TRBJ2-5; cdr3_length: 13; d_call: NA; clone_size: NA; cdr3_aa: CASSQGRGSAQYF; cdr3_nt: TGTGCCAGCAGCCAAGGGAGGGGATCGGCCCAGTACTTC
v_call: TRBV11-3; j_call: TRBJ2-5; cdr3_length: 15; d_call: TRBD1; clone_size: NA; cdr3_aa: CASSLGQTNQETQYF; cdr3_nt: TGTGCCAGCAGCTTGGGACAGACCAACCAAGAGACCCAGTACTTC
v_call: TRBV19; j_call: TRBJ1-6; cdr3_length: 14; d_call: NA; clone_size: NA; cdr3_aa: CASSISGKYSPLHF; cdr3_nt: TGTGCCAGTAGTATTTCAGGGAAGTATTCACCCCTCCACTTT
v_call: TRBV11-2; j_call: TRBJ2-4; cdr3_length: 15; d_call: TRBD1; clone_size: NA; cdr3_aa: CASSLVGRGIDIQYF; cdr3_nt: TGTGCCAGCAGCTTAGTGGGCAGGGGGATAGACATTCAGTACTTC
v_call: TRBV10-3; j_call: TRBJ2-1; cdr3_length: 11; d_call: NA; clone_size: NA; cdr3_aa: CAISVGDEQFF; cdr3_nt: TGTGCCATCAGCGTTGGAGATGAGCAGTTCTTC
v_call: TRBV18; j_call: TRBJ1-6; cdr3_length: 15; d_call: NA; clone_size: NA; cdr3_aa: CASSPTGNYNSPLHF; cdr3_nt: TGTGCCAGCTCACCAACAGGGAACTATAATTCACCCCTCCACTTT
v_call: TRBV27; j_call: TRBJ1-1; cdr3_length: 15; d_call: NA; clone_size: NA; cdr3_aa: CASSLTQGMNTEAFF; cdr3_nt: TGTGCCAGCAGTTTAACACAGGGAATGAACACTGAAGCTTTCTTT
v_call: TRBV15; j_call: TRBJ1-3; cdr3_length: 12; d_call: NA; clone_size: NA; cdr3_aa: CATSKSGNTIYF; cdr3_nt: TGTGCCACCAGTAAATCTGGAAACACCATATATTTT
v_call: TRBV30; j_call: TRBJ1-3; cdr3_length: 14; d_call: TRBD1; clone_size: NA; cdr3_aa: CAWSTGGSGNTIYF; cdr3_nt: TGTGCCTGGAGTACAGGGGGCTCTGGAAACACCATATATTTT
v_call: TRBV2; j_call: TRBJ1-2; cdr3_length: 13; d_call: TRBD1; clone_size: NA; cdr3_aa: CASSWDSSYGYTF; cdr3_nt: TGTGCCAGCAGTTGGGACAGCTCCTATGGCTACACCTTC
v_call: TRBV7-9; j_call: TRBJ1-4; cdr3_length: 15; d_call: TRBD1; clone_size: NA; cdr3_aa: CASSPPPGQNEKLFF; cdr3_nt: TGTGCCAGCAGCCCCCCCCCGGGACAGAATGAAAAACTGTTTTTT
v_call: TRBV5-4; j_call: TRBJ2-2; cdr3_length: 14; d_call: NA; clone_size: NA; cdr3_aa: CASSLSSGAGELFF; cdr3_nt: TGTGCCAGCAGCTTAAGTTCGGGGGCCGGGGAGCTGTTTTTT
v_call: TRBV10-1; j_call: TRBJ2-2; cdr3_length: 14; d_call: NA; clone_size: NA; cdr3_aa: CASSINRVTGELFF; cdr3_nt: TGCGCCAGCTCGATTAACAGGGTTACCGGGGAGCTGTTTTTT
v_call: TRBV6-5; j_call: TRBJ1-2; cdr3_length: 13; d_call: TRBD1; clone_size: NA; cdr3_aa: CASGWGQGYGYTF; cdr3_nt: TGTGCCAGCGGCTGGGGACAGGGCTATGGCTACACCTTC
v_call: TRBV3-1/TRBV3-2; j_call: TRBJ2-7; cdr3_length: 15; d_call: TRBD2; clone_size: NA; cdr3_aa: CASTNRLAGFYEQYF; cdr3_nt: TGTGCCAGCACCAACCGTCTAGCGGGGTTCTACGAGCAGTACTTC
v_call: TRBV6-5; j_call: TRBJ1-1; cdr3_length: 15; d_call: NA; clone_size: NA; cdr3_aa: CASSSPTEMNTEAFF; cdr3_nt: TGTGCCAGCAGTTCCCCGACAGAGATGAACACTGAAGCTTTCTTT
v_call: TRBV5-1; j_call: TRBJ2-7; cdr3_length: 15; d_call: NA; clone_size: once; cdr3_aa: CASSLVSGTSYEQYF; cdr3_nt: TGCGCCAGCAGCTTGGTGTCAGGCACCTCCTACGAGCAGTACTTC
v_call: TRBV29-1; j_call: TRBJ1-2; cdr3_length: 14; d_call: TRBD1; clone_size: once; cdr3_aa: CSVIPGTGVAGYTF; cdr3_nt: TGCAGCGTAATTCCCGGGACAGGGGTGGCTGGCTACACCTTC
v_call: TRBV18; j_call: TRBJ2-7; cdr3_length: 13; d_call: NA; clone_size: NA; cdr3_aa: CASSPGAFNEQYF; cdr3_nt: TGTGCCAGCTCACCTGGGGCCTTCAACGAGCAGTACTTC
v_call: TRBV4-1; j_call: TRBJ2-2; cdr3_length: 17; d_call: NA; clone_size: NA; cdr3_aa: CASSHVTGMLNTGELFF; cdr3_nt: TGCGCCAGCAGCCACGTAACAGGGATGCTGAACACCGGGGAGCTGTTTTTT
v_call: TRBV11-1; j_call: TRBJ1-1; cdr3_length: 14; d_call: NA; clone_size: NA; cdr3_aa: CASSLRQANTEAFF; cdr3_nt: TGTGCCAGCAGCTTACGGCAGGCGAACACTGAAGCTTTCTTT
v_call: TRBV14; j_call: TRBJ1-2; cdr3_length: 14; d_call: NA; clone_size: NA; cdr3_aa: CASSPTGRVGGYTF; cdr3_nt: TGTGCCAGCAGCCCAACCGGCAGGGTAGGGGGCTACACCTTC
v_call: TRBV6-5; j_call: TRBJ1-5; cdr3_length: 15; d_call: NA; clone_size: NA; cdr3_aa: CASYQGSLSNQPQHF; cdr3_nt: TGTGCCAGCTACCAGGGTAGCCTTTCCAATCAGCCCCAGCATTTT
v_call: TRBV9; j_call: TRBJ2-7; cdr3_length: 15; d_call: TRBD1; clone_size: NA; cdr3_aa: CASSDGTGLSYEQYF; cdr3_nt: TGTGCCAGCAGCGATGGGACAGGCCTCTCCTACGAGCAGTACTTC
v_call: TRBV19; j_call: TRBJ1-2; cdr3_length: 15; d_call: NA; clone_size: NA; cdr3_aa: CASSHSRGRGYGYTF; cdr3_nt: TGTGCCAGTAGTCATTCGCGGGGGCGGGGATATGGCTACACCTTC
v_call: TRBV5-1; j_call: TRBJ2-2; cdr3_length: 15; d_call: NA; clone_size: NA; cdr3_aa: CASSHPGRADGELFF; cdr3_nt: TGCGCCAGCAGCCATCCGGGCAGGGCCGACGGGGAGCTGTTTTTT
v_call: TRBV7-8; j_call: TRBJ1-1; cdr3_length: 19; d_call: TRBD1; clone_size: NA; cdr3_aa: CASHTGTGRGREMNTEAFF; cdr3_nt: TGTGCCAGCCATACCGGGACAGGGCGGGGGAGGGAGATGAACACTGAAGCTTTCTTT
v_call: TRBV4-3; j_call: TRBJ1-6; cdr3_length: 14; d_call: NA; clone_size: NA; cdr3_aa: CASSPTVNSSPLHF; cdr3_nt: TGCGCCAGCAGCCCGACAGTAAATTCTTCACCCCTCCACTTT
v_call: TRBV5-1; j_call: TRBJ1-4; cdr3_length: 15; d_call: NA; clone_size: NA; cdr3_aa: CASSLGARRDEKLFF; cdr3_nt: TGCGCCAGCAGCTTGGGCGCGAGAAGAGATGAAAAACTGTTTTTT
v_call: TRBV19; j_call: TRBJ1-5; cdr3_length: 14; d_call: NA; clone_size: NA; cdr3_aa: CASNQGYPDQPQHF; cdr3_nt: TGTGCCAGTAATCAGGGCTACCCCGATCAGCCCCAGCATTTT
v_call: TRBV10-1; j_call: TRBJ1-6; cdr3_length: 16; d_call: TRBD1; clone_size: NA; cdr3_aa: CASIGLVGQGNSPLHF; cdr3_nt: TGCGCCAGCATAGGTTTAGTGGGACAGGGTAATTCACCCCTCCACTTT
v_call: TRBV5-8; j_call: TRBJ1-4; cdr3_length: 14; d_call: NA; clone_size: NA; cdr3_aa: CASSFLATNEKLFF; cdr3_nt: TGTGCCAGCAGCTTTTTAGCAACTAATGAAAAACTGTTTTTT
v_call: TRBV6-5; j_call: TRBJ2-4; cdr3_length: 13; d_call: NA; clone_size: NA; cdr3_aa: CASSPPNGGIQYF; cdr3_nt: TGTGCCAGCAGCCCCCCCAACGGTGGCATTCAGTACTTC